This TCR beta chain was identified in a study of blood T cell repertoires in COVID-19. Study in general: From the United States, Italy and Spain came samples of acute and convalescent COVID-19. In each case, the material was cDNA or gDNA derived from T cells, B-cell-depleted T cells, or PBMCs.

Per germline, CDR1 GTSNPN and CDR2 SVGIG (reference sequence). The CDR3 covers 11 residues. Trimming stripped 2 bases from V and 5 bases from J, with 4 bases between. This table comes from immunoSEQ multiplex PCR, and its TCRdb copy is limited to in-frame clones, with some not included. Counted here are some 40,000 clones, about 90% occurring once; the ten biggest clones make up about a sixth. The TCR sequence derives from a woman aged 25-40 years in a cohort sampled during active COVID-19. This chain uses TRBV30 with TRBJ2-1; D unresolved. Sequences were obtained from peripheral blood. CDR3 bases: TGTGCCTGGAGTCTAAACAATGAGCAGTTCTTC. Translation gives CAWSLNNEQFF.